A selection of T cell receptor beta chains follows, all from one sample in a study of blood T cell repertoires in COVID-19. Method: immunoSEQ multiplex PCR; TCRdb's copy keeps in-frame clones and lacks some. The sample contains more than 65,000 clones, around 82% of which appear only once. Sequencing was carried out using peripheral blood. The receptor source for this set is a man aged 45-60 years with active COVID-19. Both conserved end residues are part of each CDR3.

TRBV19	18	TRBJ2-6	CASSLPPGTRQGANVLTF
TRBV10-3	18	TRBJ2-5	CAIRVYRQGSPPWETQYF
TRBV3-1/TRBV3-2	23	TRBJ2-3	CASSQESYWLAGVVGVGTDTQYF
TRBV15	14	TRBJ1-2	CATSRGRTAYGYTF
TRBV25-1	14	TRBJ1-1	CASRQPGGGTEAFF
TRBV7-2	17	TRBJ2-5	CASSPWGVAGGTETQYF
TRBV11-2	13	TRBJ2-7	CASSSEVYYEQYF
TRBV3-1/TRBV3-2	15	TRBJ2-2	CASSRTGGNTGELFF
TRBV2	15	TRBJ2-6	CAGERGGSGANVLTF
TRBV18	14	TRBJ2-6	CASSPSEDRDYGAF
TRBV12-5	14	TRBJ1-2	CASGTGGARPGYTF
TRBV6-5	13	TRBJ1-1	CASRGDRARRAFF
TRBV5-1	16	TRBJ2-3	CASSLAGVGSTDTQYF
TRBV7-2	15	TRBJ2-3	CASSLGTILTDTQYF
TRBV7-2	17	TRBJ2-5	CASSGRGDRGYQETQYF
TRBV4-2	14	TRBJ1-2	CASSHGQGARGYTF
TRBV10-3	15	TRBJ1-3	CAISAGGRSGNTIYF
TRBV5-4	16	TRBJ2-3	CASSLVAGGDTDTQYF
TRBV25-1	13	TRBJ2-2	CASSEIGAGELFF
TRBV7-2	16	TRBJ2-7	CASSLDSGGLVGEQYF
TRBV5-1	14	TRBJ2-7	CASSVTLGGYEQYF
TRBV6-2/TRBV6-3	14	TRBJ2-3	CASSPLAGEATQYF
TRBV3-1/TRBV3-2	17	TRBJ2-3	CASSQANLAGLPDTQYF
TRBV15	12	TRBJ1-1	CATSAVGTEAFF
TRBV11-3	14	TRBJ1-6	CASSLGTENSPLHF
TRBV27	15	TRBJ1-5	CASSPSGAGDQPQHF
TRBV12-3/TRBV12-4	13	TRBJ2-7	CASSSTGGAVQYF
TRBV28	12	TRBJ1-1	CASALMNTEAFF
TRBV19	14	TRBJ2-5	CASSIQGLQETQYF
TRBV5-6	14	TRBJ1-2	CASSPGQGGYGYTF
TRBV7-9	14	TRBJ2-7	CASRGTSDLGEQYF
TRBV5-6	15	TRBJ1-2	CASSLGGTGGYGYTF
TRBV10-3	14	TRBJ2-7	CAISESSDRGEQYF
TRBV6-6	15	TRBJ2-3	CASRGLGSGTDTQYF
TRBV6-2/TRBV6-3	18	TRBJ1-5	CASSYSSGTGEGNQPQHF
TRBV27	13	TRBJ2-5	CASSFRGVETQYF
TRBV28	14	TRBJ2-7	CASSSASVSYEQYF
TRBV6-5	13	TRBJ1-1	CASNPRAGTEAFF
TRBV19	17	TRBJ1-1	CASSISGTENMNTEAFF
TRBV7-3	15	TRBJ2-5	CASSQSGGAAETQYF
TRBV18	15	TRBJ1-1	CASSPPTGLGTEAFF
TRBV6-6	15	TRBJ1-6	CASSYPTGVNSPLHF
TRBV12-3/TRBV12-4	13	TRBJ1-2	CASSLGQPYGYTF
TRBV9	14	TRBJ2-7	CASSVGGGRYEQYF
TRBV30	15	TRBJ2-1	CAWSVETSGNGEQFF
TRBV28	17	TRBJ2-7	CASSPLIAGGDLYEQYF
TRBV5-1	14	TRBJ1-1	CASSLAGVPVEAFF
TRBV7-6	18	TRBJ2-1	CASSLSFGSTRGYNEQFF
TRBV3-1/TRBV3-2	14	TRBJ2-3	CAAAGTSGSSTQYF
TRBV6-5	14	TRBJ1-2	CASSKITGTDEATF
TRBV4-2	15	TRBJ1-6	CASSQVRRAYSPLHF
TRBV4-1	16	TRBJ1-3	CASSHPTGDSGNTIYF
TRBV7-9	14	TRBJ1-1	CASSLLQGNTEAFF
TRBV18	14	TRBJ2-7	CASSLVSRSGEQYF
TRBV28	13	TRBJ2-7	CASRQGTGYEQYF